One TCR beta chain is described in this entry. TCRdb's table, derived via immunoSEQ multiplex PCR, lists solely in-frame clones and lacks some. The sample has some 200,000 clones, around 83% seen once. CDR1 and CDR2 from the germline V gene are MNHEY and SVGAGI. Trimming left V 7 bases short and J 5 bases short, with 12 bases between. The CDR3 totals 13 residues. The data were taken from a study of blood T cell repertoires in COVID-19. The sequence was collected from a woman between 35 and 50 years old with acute COVID-19. The chain employs TRBV6-5 and TRBJ1-5; D is uncertain. Sample: PBMCs or T cells enriched from blood (not recorded which). Here the CDR3 DNA reads TGTGCCAGCAAGTGGGAGGTAGATCAGCCCCAGCATTTT. Translation: CASKWEVDQPQHF.